This TCR beta chain was recovered during a study of spatial heterogeneity in lung cancer. Whole-study results and caveats: Counts of expanded intratumoral alpha and beta TCRs tracked tumor mutation counts.

TCRdb reanalysed the 5' RACE reads using MiXCR and keeps one entry per CDR3 protein. Altogether thousands of distinct CDR3 sequences are present, more than 6.5% being singletons, with the ten largest covering roughly a sixth. Time point specified: sample taken at primary tumor resection. The germline CDR1 and CDR2 sequences are SGDLS and YYNGEE. This CDR3 has 16 residues. Trimming shortened V by 5 bases and J by 4 bases, and 21 bases separated the two germline ends. Within the sample, this clonotype is medium-sized. Its antigen is not known. The library was prepared for alpha chains; this beta chain is a stray read, so its frequency means little.

The chain has TRBV9 and TRBJ2-5, with D perhaps TRBD2 (5 bases). The material sequenced was lung tumor tissue, taken at surgery. The clonotype was recovered from a female donor with early-stage non-small cell lung cancer. CDR3 protein: CASSRAPGTGGETQYF. In DNA, the CDR3 is TGTGCCAGCAGTCGAGCTCCGGGAACCGGAGGAGAGACCCAGTACTTC.